This section outlines one TCR beta chain sequence together with its context. Libraries were prepared by immunoSEQ multiplex PCR; TCRdb keeps only in-frame clonotypes and omits some of them. The sample lists over 150,000 clones, approximately 94% seen once, with around 5.4% in the top ten. V lost 5 bases and J lost 5, with 8 bases in between. The germline gives CDR1 SGHDT, CDR2 YYEEEE. CDR3 length equals 12 residues. The data belong to a study of control samples from healthy donors and cancer patients. The sequence was obtained from a man aged 35 to 55 in good health. The sample consisted of blood. The chain joins TRBV5-6 to TRBJ1-5; D might be TRBD1 (5 bases). The CDR3 DNA follows: TGTGCCAGCAGTAGGGGTTATCAGCCCCAGCATTTT. Translation gives CASSRGYQPQHF.